What follows are 23 T cell receptor beta chains derived from one specimen sequenced in a study of OX40 agonist ivuxolimab in advanced cancers. TCRdb's table, derived via immunoSEQ multiplex PCR, lists solely in-frame clones and lacks some. In the table there are about 80,000 clones, about nine tenths of which are singletons. Sequencing was performed on CD4+ or CD8+ T cells sorted from blood, taken in a trial of the OX40 agonist ivuxolimab. The source of these receptors is an adult with an advanced solid tumor such as melanoma, head and neck, liver or kidney cancer.

The chain is built from TRBV20-1 and TRBJ2-5; no clear D. The CDR3 contains 10 residues. Germline V gene data show CDR1 as DFQATT and CDR2 as SNEGSKA (reference sequence). Deletions cut 3 bases from V and 5 bases from J, with 4 bases between. The CDR3 sequence: CSARSETQYF. The DNA for the CDR3 is TGCAGTGCTAGGAGTGAGACCCAGTACTTC.

The rearrangement joins TRBV27 to TRBJ1-5; D gene unclear. The CDR3 length is 17 residues. Germline lookup yields CDR1 MNHEY and CDR2 SMNVEV (reference sequence). V was cut by 3 bases and J by 0 bases, with 15 bases left in between. The CDR3 DNA reads as TGTGCCAGCAGTTTTAAACAGCCTTTTCATAGCAATCAGCCCCAGCATTTT. Its protein is CASSFKQPFHSNQPQHF.

The gene calls are TRBV5-1 and TRBJ1-1; TRBD1 might be the D (5 bases). The ends were cut back, 0 bases at V and 0 bases at J, with 15 bases in the middle. The germline CDR1 and CDR2 sequences are SGHRS and YFSETQ. The CDR3 is made up of 17 amino acids. The CDR3 bases are TGCGCCAGCAGCTTGGGGGGCAGAAGCAACGTGAACACTGAAGCTTTCTTT. Its protein is CASSLGGRSNVNTEAFF.

This clone has only a few counts. The rearrangement links TRBV7-2 to TRBJ1-1; 7 bases fit TRBD1. The CDR3 sequence is 14 residues long. V dropped 1 base and J dropped 4; count of bases not matched to a gene: 3. Germline V gives CDR1 SGHTA, CDR2 FQGNSA. The CDR3 is CASSLDSGGTEAFF. CDR3 bases: TGTGCCAGCAGCTTAGACTCAGGGGGCACTGAAGCTTTCTTT.

This sequence joins TRBV25-1 and TRBJ2-6; D remains unclear. The germline V and J ends were trimmed by 7 bases and 0 bases, with 10 bases remaining between them. CDR3 length equals 15 residues. CDR1 is MGHDK and CDR2 is SYGVNS in the germline V gene. The CDR3 loop is CASTARVSGANVLTF. CDR3 sequence (DNA): TGTGCCAGCACTGCTCGGGTCTCTGGGGCCAACGTCCTGACTTTC.

This chain uses TRBV28 with TRBJ1-6; D is uncertain. CDR1 is MDHEN, CDR2 SYDVKM, per germline. Between the trimmed V and J ends, which lost 3 bases and 7 bases, there was a span of 10 bases. The CDR3 totals 14 residues. The CDR3 reads CASSFGRRNSPLHF. The CDR3 nucleotides read TGTGCCAGCAGTTTTGGGCGGAGAAATTCACCCCTCCACTTT.

The V call is TRBV4-3, the J call TRBJ2-3, with 7 nucleotides matching TRBD1. In germline, CDR1 is LGHNA, CDR2 YSLEER. The CDR3 has 16 amino acids. V was pared by 1 base and J by 6 bases, with 10 bases of the junction left unmatched. The CDR3 here is CASSQGNDRVTDTQYF. The CDR3 nucleotides are TGCGCCAGCAGCCAAGGAAACGACAGGGTAACGGATACGCAGTATTTT.

The chain links TRBV2 to TRBJ1-2, with 7 bases fitting TRBD1. The CDR3 is made up of 16 amino acids. Germline-derived CDR1 and CDR2 are SNHLY and FYNNEI. V lost 6 bases and J lost 1; bases outside the gene matches: 11. The CDR3 is CASSSLGTASNYGYTF. Here the CDR3 DNA reads TGTGCCAGCAGCTCACTCGGGACAGCTAGTAACTATGGCTACACCTTC.

The rearrangement joins TRBV11-2 to TRBJ2-1; 13 nucleotides agree with TRBD2. The CDR3 has 18 amino acids. V was pared by 6 bases and J by 10 bases, with 18 bases of the junction left unmatched. Germline lookup yields CDR1 SGHAT and CDR2 FQNNGV. CDR3 sequence reads: CASSFSGGGTSGIREQFF. CDR3 sequence (DNA): TGTGCCAGCAGTTTTAGTGGCGGGGGGACTAGCGGGATCCGGGAGCAGTTCTTC.

This clone was seen more than once but under ten times. The chain couples TRBV4-1 to TRBJ2-3; 16 nucleotides line up with TRBD2. The V and J ends lost 2 bases and 2 bases, in that order; junction bases with no gene match: 10. Germline V gives CDR1 MGHRA, CDR2 YSYEKL. CDR3 size: 20 residues. The CDR3 DNA sequence: TGCGCCAGCAGCCAACCGGGACTAGCGGGGGGGTTAGGAATCACAGATACGCAGTATTTT. Translation gives CASSQPGLAGGLGITDTQYF.

The J gene is TRBJ1-2, the V gene TRBV6-5, with TRBD1 as a possible D gene (6 bases). The germline gives CDR1 MNHEY, CDR2 SVGAGI. The CDR3 is 13 residues long. The V end was cut by 2 bases, the J end by 4 bases, with 8 bases between. CDR3 bases: TGTGCCAGCAGTTACGGGGGGGCCTATGGCTACACCTTC. Protein sequence: CASSYGGAYGYTF.

The chain joins TRBV7-2 to TRBJ2-1; 11 nucleotides align to TRBD2. This CDR3 is built from 15 residues. Germline CDR1 and CDR2: SGHTA and FQGNSA. Trimming removed 5 bases from V and 6 bases from J; junction bases left unmatched: 6. As DNA, the CDR3 is TGTGCCAGCAGCCCCGGGACTAGCGGATTCAATGAGCAGTTCTTC. Translating it yields CASSPGTSGFNEQFF.

V usage is TRBV2 and J usage is TRBJ1-5; D may be TRBD1 (6 bases). Deletions cut 3 bases from V and 15 bases from J, with 18 bases between. Germline CDR1 reads SNHLY; CDR2 reads FYNNEI. CDR3 size: 13 residues. The CDR3 loop reads CASSDTGTMGAHF. Written as DNA, the CDR3 is TGTGCCAGCAGTGATACCGGGACAATGGGGGCGCATTTT. Supplemented by reference TRBV2 and TRBJ1-5, the full variable domain reads EPEVTQTPSHQVTQMGQEVILRCVPISNHLYFYWYRQILGQKVEFLVSFYNNEISEKSEIFDDQFSVERPDGSNFTLKIRSTKLEDSAMYFCASSDTGTMGAHFGDGTRLSIL.

The chain joins TRBV5-1 to TRBJ2-1; D may be TRBD1 (6 bases). Trimming took off 4 bases at V and 5 bases at J, with 13 bases between the two ends. Per the germline V gene, CDR1 is SGHRS and CDR2 is YFSETQ. The CDR3 runs to 14 residues. The CDR3 bases are TGCGCCAGCAGCCCGCCACAGGGCGACAATGAGCAGTTCTTC. It translates to CASSPPQGDNEQFF.

The V call is TRBV5-5, the J call TRBJ2-4, with D uncertain. The V end lost 0 bases, the J end lost 0 bases, and 10 bases lay between the germline ends. The CDR3 runs 16 residues. Germline CDR1 reads SGHKS; CDR2 reads YYEKEE (reference sequence). For the CDR3, the DNA is TGTGCCAGCAGCTTGGGACACCAGATAGCCAAAAACATTCAGTACTTC. It specifies CASSLGHQIAKNIQYF.

The rearrangement joins TRBV6-4 to TRBJ1-5; D ambiguous. Trimming took 3 bases from V and 9 from J, leaving 15 bases between them. Germline CDR1 MRHNA, CDR2 SNTAGT. This CDR3 region has 14 residues. The CDR3 region has the DNA TGTGCCAGCAGTGAAACTAACAGCCTTCGGCCCCAGCATTTT. Amino acid sequence: CASSETNSLRPQHF.

This chain uses TRBV11-3 with TRBJ2-1; 10 nucleotides align to TRBD2. The V gene's germline CDR1 is SGHNT and CDR2 YENEEA. The CDR3 consists of 15 residues. V shed 5 bases, J shed 9 bases, and the junction held 10 bases outside the gene matches. The CDR3 DNA reads TGTGCCAGCAGCCCCTCGCTAGCGGGGGACCCTGAGCAGTTCTTC. It translates to CASSPSLAGDPEQFF.

V usage is TRBV27 and J usage is TRBJ2-7; TRBD1 or TRBD2 may be the D gene (6 bases each). Trimming removed 3 bases from V and 3 bases from J, with 18 bases in between. This CDR3 spans 16 amino acids. The V gene's germline CDR1 is MNHEY and CDR2 SMNVEV (reference sequence). Here the CDR3 DNA reads TGTGCCAGCAGTTTGGCAGGGGCGTGGGGGGACTACGAGCAGTACTTC. This encodes CASSLAGAWGDYEQYF.

V and J are TRBV5-4 and TRBJ1-2; no clear D gene. CDR1 SGHNT and CDR2 YYREEE come from the germline V gene (reference sequence). V dropped 4 bases and J dropped 1 base, with 14 bases sitting between them. This CDR3 region has 15 residues. This CDR3 reads CASSPDGRINYGYTF. CDR3 in DNA: TGTGCCAGCAGCCCAGATGGGCGGATTAACTATGGCTACACCTTC.

This chain links TRBV5-1 with TRBJ2-2, with D perhaps TRBD1 or TRBD2 (5 bases each). The CDR3 consists of 15 residues. Trimming left V 2 bases short and J 2 bases short, with 10 bases between. Germline V CDR1 and CDR2: SGHRS, YFSETQ. DNA for the CDR3: TGCGCCAGCAGCTTCGGGGACGTAAACACCGGGGAGCTGTTTTTT. Amino acid sequence: CASSFGDVNTGELFF.

The rearrangement uses TRBV5-1 and TRBJ1-3; tentative D call: TRBD1 (5 bases). Germline values: CDR1 SGHRS, CDR2 YFSETQ. V was pared by 6 bases and J by 4 bases, with 17 bases between. This CDR3 region has 15 residues. The CDR3 here is CASTPSLGGGNTIYF. CDR3 sequence (DNA): TGCGCCAGCACCCCGAGCCTCGGGGGAGGAAACACCATATATTTT.

The J gene is TRBJ2-2, the V gene TRBV2, with D perhaps given as TRBD1 or TRBD2 (5 bases each). CDR1 SNHLY and CDR2 FYNNEI come from the germline V gene. Trimming pared 6 bases from V and 8 bases from J, leaving 22 bases between. This CDR3 is 16 amino acids long. The CDR3 here is CASSAYRTGSLGELFF. DNA of the CDR3: TGTGCCAGCAGCGCATACAGGACGGGATCCTTAGGGGAGCTGTTTTTT.

This chain uses TRBV5-1 with TRBJ2-7; 7 bases align to TRBD1. The length of the CDR3 is 13 residues. The germline V gene encodes CDR1 SGHRS and CDR2 YFSETQ. Trimming at V came to 4 bases and at J to 3 bases, leaving 4 bases not matched to a gene. CDR3 region: CASSPGTVYEQYF. DNA of the CDR3: TGCGCCAGCAGCCCCGGGACAGTCTACGAGCAGTACTTC.